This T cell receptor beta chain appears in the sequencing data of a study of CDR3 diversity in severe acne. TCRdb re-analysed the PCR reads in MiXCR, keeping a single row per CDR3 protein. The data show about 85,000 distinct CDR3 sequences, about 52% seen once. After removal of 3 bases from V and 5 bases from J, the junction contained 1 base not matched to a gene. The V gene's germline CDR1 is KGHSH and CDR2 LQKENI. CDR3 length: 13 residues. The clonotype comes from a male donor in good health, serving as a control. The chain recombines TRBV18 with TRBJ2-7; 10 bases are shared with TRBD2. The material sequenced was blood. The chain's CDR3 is CASSPGLADEQYF. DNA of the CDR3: TGTGCCAGCTCACCTGGACTAGCGGACGAGCAGTACTTC.